The next 26 T cell receptor beta chains were all read from a single sample in a study of T-cell reconstitution after alpha-beta-depleted transplantation in children. Unique molecular identifiers were used to barcode this TCRbeta library. TCRdb reanalysed the PCR reads using MiXCR and keeps one entry per CDR3 protein. Of about 440,000 distinct CDR3 sequences listed, around two fifths are singletons. Source: PBMCs, taken before TCRalphabeta/CD19-depleted stem cell transplant. These receptors came from a girl aged 2-9 years with aplastic anemia, due to receive a stem cell transplant.

The chain combines TRBV7-2 with TRBJ2-6, with unresolved D. The germline V and J ends were trimmed by 2 bases and 2 bases, with 7 bases remaining between them. The CDR3 length is 15 residues. Germline values: CDR1 SGHTA, CDR2 FQGNSA. The chain's CDR3 is CASSLRPTGANVLTF. Written as DNA, the CDR3 is TGTGCCAGCAGCTTACGACCAACTGGGGCCAACGTCCTGACTTTC.

This sequence joins TRBV7-2 and TRBJ2-2; 7 nucleotides match TRBD1. After removal of 2 bases from V and 6 bases from J, the junction contained 6 bases not matched to a gene. CDR3 length: 15 residues. Germline V gives CDR1 SGHTA, CDR2 FQGNSA. The CDR3 nucleotides are TGTGCCAGCAGCTTAAAACAGGGGTTAGCCGGGGAGCTGTTTTTT. It yields the protein CASSLKQGLAGELFF.

The chain links TRBV12-3 or TRBV12-4 to TRBJ2-7; TRBD1 matches at 9 bases. V dropped 6 bases and J dropped 2; count of bases not matched to a gene: 5. This CDR3 comprises 14 residues. The CDR3 region is CASRGQGDTYEQYF. In nucleotides, the CDR3 is TGTGCCAGCAGGGGACAGGGTGACACCTACGAGCAGTACTTC.

This clonotype was observed at least ten times. The rearrangement links TRBV20-1 to TRBJ2-1; 7 nucleotides align to TRBD2. Unmatched junction bases numbered 16, after V lost 3 bases and J lost 14 bases. CDR1 DFQATT and CDR2 SNEGSKA come from the germline V gene (reference sequence). CDR3 length: 14 amino acids. DNA of the CDR3: TGCAGTGCTAGTAGTATGGGCAGGGAGGGGTTTGAGTTCTTC. Translated: CSASSMGREGFEFF.

In its sample, this clonotype was seen once. This chain connects TRBV2 to TRBJ2-7; perhaps TRBD2 as D (7 bases). The germline CDR1 and CDR2 sequences are SNHLY and FYNNEI. The length of the CDR3 is 15 residues. V dropped 2 bases and J dropped 2 bases, with 13 bases sitting between them. The CDR3: CASSERGATTYEQYF. Written as DNA, the CDR3 is TGTGCCAGCAGTGAACGGGGGGCTACGACCTACGAGCAGTACTTC.

The chain links TRBV4-1 to TRBJ2-7; D is perhaps TRBD1 (5 bases). The CDR3 is 14 amino acids. Germline V gene sequence: CDR1 MGHRA, CDR2 YSYEKL. Trimming pared 1 base from V and 0 bases from J, leaving 7 bases between. CDR3 residues: CASSQGDSSYEQYF. CDR3 nucleotides: TGCGCCAGCAGCCAAGGTGACAGCTCCTACGAGCAGTACTTC.

With regard to this clonotype: This sequence may be a read error, since a much larger clone differs from it by one base. V is TRBV20-1 and J is TRBJ1-5; D not resolved. Germline V gene data show CDR1 as DFQATT and CDR2 as SNEGSKA (reference sequence). The CDR3 loop spans 15 amino acids. In nucleotides, the CDR3 is TGCTGTGCTAGGCCACAGCCTTGGGGCAATCAGCCCCAGCATTTT. Encoded protein: CCARPQPWGNQPQHF.

The rearrangement uses TRBV15 and TRBJ2-5; possible D gene TRBD2, 5 bases. The CDR3 length is 15 residues. Per the germline V gene, CDR1 is LNHNV and CDR2 is YYDKDF (reference sequence). V was cut by 1 base and J by 5 bases, with 14 bases left in between. The CDR3: CATSRAVRRGETQYF. The DNA for the CDR3 is TGTGCCACCAGCAGAGCCGTTAGGCGCGGGGAGACCCAGTACTTC.

This sequence joins TRBV29-1 and TRBJ1-2, with 10 bases that match TRBD1. Germline-derived CDR1 and CDR2 are SQVTM and ANQGSEA. V shed 6 bases and J 2 bases; nucleotides not matched to a gene: 6. The CDR3 contains 14 residues. The CDR3, as DNA: TGCAGCGTCAGCGGGACAGGGGACAACTATGGCTACACCTTC. As protein: CSVSGTGDNYGYTF.

The chain carries TRBV5-1 and TRBJ2-7; 8 nucleotides line up with TRBD2. The CDR3 consists of 16 residues. Germline V gene lookup returns CDR1 SGHRS and CDR2 YFSETQ. The trim removed 4 bases at V and 4 bases at J, leaving 13 bases unmatched. CDR3 amino acids: CASSPQPGSGVYEQYF. CDR3 coding DNA: TGCGCCAGCAGCCCCCAACCGGGTAGCGGGGTTTACGAGCAGTACTTC. Combining the CDR3 with reference TRBV5-1 and TRBJ2-7 gives the whole variable domain KAGVTQTPRYLIKTRGQQVTLSCSPISGHRSVSWYQQTPGQGLQFLFEYFSETQRNKGNFPGRFSGRQFSNSRSEMNVSTLELGDSALYLCASSPQPGSGVYEQYFGPGTRLTVT.

This clonotype was recorded at least ten times. The chain carries TRBV9 and TRBJ2-1; 7 bases fit TRBD2. Germline CDR1 is SGDLS and CDR2 is YYNGEE. This CDR3 is 17 amino acids long. V was clipped by 0 bases and J by 0 bases; unmatched bases: 6. This CDR3 is CASSVVASGVSYNEQFF. DNA for the CDR3: TGTGCCAGCAGCGTAGTAGCCAGCGGGGTCTCCTACAATGAGCAGTTCTTC.

The chain recombines TRBV12-3 or TRBV12-4 with TRBJ2-2; D is unclear. The CDR3 contains 13 residues. V lost 3 bases and J 7 bases, leaving 9 bases between the germline ends. CDR3 in DNA: TGTGCCAGCAGTTTTGGGGTAGACGGGGAGCTGTTTTTT. As protein: CASSFGVDGELFF.

The CDR3 sequence: CASITGAGELTEAFF. In DNA, the CDR3 is TGTGCCAGCATTACCGGGGCCGGGGAACTCACTGAAGCTTTCTTT. The genes are TRBV12-3 or TRBV12-4 and TRBJ1-1; a possible D gene is TRBD1 (5 bases). The CDR3 contains 15 residues. V gave up 7 bases and J gave up 4 bases, with 19 bases separating them.

This clonotype was seen many times. This chain uses TRBV5-1 with TRBJ2-1; 11 positions agree with TRBD2. Per the germline V gene, CDR1 is SGHRS and CDR2 is YFSETQ. This CDR3 region has 16 residues. The V segment lost 4 bases and the J segment 4 bases; nucleotides outside the gene matches: 7. The CDR3, as DNA: TGCGCCAGCAGCGTCCCCGGGACTAGCGGTTACAATGAGCAGTTCTTC. Protein sequence: CASSVPGTSGYNEQFF. Using reference TRBV5-1 and TRBJ2-1 for the parts outside the CDR3, the full variable domain is KAGVTQTPRYLIKTRGQQVTLSCSPISGHRSVSWYQQTPGQGLQFLFEYFSETQRNKGNFPGRFSGRQFSNSRSEMNVSTLELGDSALYLCASSVPGTSGYNEQFFGPGTRLTVL.

This rearrangement joins TRBV20-1 to TRBJ2-7, with a tentative D call TRBD1 (6 bases). Germline lookup yields CDR1 DFQATT and CDR2 SNEGSKA (reference sequence). CDR3 size: 15 residues. Trimming stripped 6 bases from V and 6 bases from J, with 24 bases between. CDR3 loop: CSATPPGKQGSEQYF. Written as DNA, the CDR3 is TGCAGTGCGACTCCTCCGGGAAAGCAGGGGAGCGAGCAGTACTTC.

The table lists this clonotype with a few counts. The chain joins TRBV6-5 to TRBJ2-4; TRBD1 or TRBD2 may be the D gene (5 bases each). Germline CDR1 is MNHEY and CDR2 is SVGAGI. The CDR3 extends over 17 amino acids. Trimming cost V 0 bases and J 2 bases, with 14 bases left between them. This CDR3 is CASSYSGDGPSKNIQYF. As DNA, the CDR3 is TGTGCCAGCAGTTACTCGGGGGACGGACCCTCCAAAAACATTCAGTACTTC.

This chain connects TRBV4-2 to TRBJ1-1, with D uncertain. The V gene lost 0 bases and the J gene lost 0 bases, with 5 bases spanning the gap. The CDR3 covers 14 residues. Per germline, CDR1 LGHNA and CDR2 YNFKEQ. The CDR3, as DNA: TGTGCCAGCAGCCAAGACGGAATGAACACTGAAGCTTTCTTT. Translation gives CASSQDGMNTEAFF.

V and J are TRBV20-1 and TRBJ2-1; D call uncertain. Trimming cost V 4 bases and J 0 bases, with 10 bases left between them. Germline lookup yields CDR1 DFQATT and CDR2 SNEGSKA (reference sequence). The CDR3 runs 14 residues. CDR3 coding DNA: TGCAGTGCTATTAAGGCCCGCTCCTACAATGAGCAGTTCTTC. Amino acid sequence: CSAIKARSYNEQFF.

The gene calls are TRBV5-1 and TRBJ1-2; no firm D call. Per germline, CDR1 SGHRS and CDR2 YFSETQ. Between the trimmed V and J ends, which lost 0 bases and 4 bases, there was a span of 22 bases. CDR3 size: 18 residues. CDR3 coding DNA: TGCGCCAGCAGCTTGGAAGGGCCAGGCTATCCGGGTGGCTATGGCTACACCTTC. Protein sequence: CASSLEGPGYPGGYGYTF.

The sample holds a few counts of this clonotype. The rearrangement links TRBV20-1 to TRBJ1-4; D perhaps matches TRBD1 (5 bases). The CDR3 covers 15 residues. Per the germline V gene, CDR1 is DFQATT and CDR2 is SNEGSKA (reference sequence). Trimming took off 3 bases at V and 0 bases at J, with 11 bases between the two ends. DNA of the CDR3: TGCAGTGCTAGTAGGGGTCACGCAACTAATGAAAAACTGTTTTTT. It codes for CSASRGHATNEKLFF.

This clonotype was observed a single time. The rearrangement uses TRBV5-6 and TRBJ2-5; 11 bases line up with TRBD1. This CDR3 is built from 15 residues. Unmatched junction bases numbered 7, after V lost 4 bases and J lost 5 bases. In germline, CDR1 is SGHDT, CDR2 YYEEEE. CDR3 sequence reads: CASSRAGQGGETQYF. The CDR3 nucleotides read TGTGCCAGCAGCCGGGCGGGACAGGGGGGCGAGACCCAGTACTTC.

The J gene is TRBJ2-7, the V gene TRBV2; D is unresolved. The V gene lost 0 bases and the J gene lost 6 bases, with 9 bases spanning the gap. Per the germline V gene, CDR1 is SNHLY and CDR2 is FYNNEI. The CDR3 is 13 residues long. DNA for the CDR3: TGTGCCAGCAGTGAAGCGCCGGGCCCCGAGCAGTACTTC. It is translated as CASSEAPGPEQYF.

The chain employs TRBV28 and TRBJ2-5; D might be TRBD2 (5 bases). The CDR3 consists of 14 residues. Deletions cut 5 bases from V and 2 bases from J, with 12 bases between. Looked up from germline, CDR1 is MDHEN and CDR2 is SYDVKM. CDR3: CASSLTRDQETQYF. CDR3 nucleotides: TGTGCCAGCAGTCTAACTAGAGATCAAGAGACCCAGTACTTC.

This clonotype was found a few times. The chain has TRBV7-9 and TRBJ1-3; 7 bases match TRBD1. V shed 7 bases and J 3 bases; nucleotides not matched to a gene: 9. Germline loops: CDR1 SEHNR, CDR2 FQNEAQ (reference sequence). This CDR3 contains 15 residues. Here the CDR3 reads CASNPQGGFGNTIYF. CDR3 in DNA: TGTGCCAGCAACCCCCAGGGGGGGTTTGGAAACACCATATATTTT.

A few counts support this clonotype. This CDR3 reads CASSQDRTAGELFF. The CDR3 nucleotides read TGCGCCAGCAGCCAAGATAGGACCGCCGGGGAGCTGTTTTTT. This chain links TRBV4-1 with TRBJ2-2, with D unresolved. V lost 0 bases and J lost 6, with 8 bases in between. CDR3 length: 14 residues. CDR1 MGHRA and CDR2 YSYEKL come from the germline V gene.

This clonotype was recorded many times. This rearrangement joins TRBV5-5 to TRBJ1-1; D call uncertain. Between the trimmed V and J ends, which lost 1 base and 4 bases, there was a span of 14 bases. This CDR3 region has 15 residues. Germline-derived CDR1 and CDR2 are SGHKS and YYEKEE (reference sequence). Written as DNA, the CDR3 is TGTGCCAGCAGCTTGAGTGCAGTAGGATCCACTGAAGCTTTCTTT. Protein: CASSLSAVGSTEAFF.